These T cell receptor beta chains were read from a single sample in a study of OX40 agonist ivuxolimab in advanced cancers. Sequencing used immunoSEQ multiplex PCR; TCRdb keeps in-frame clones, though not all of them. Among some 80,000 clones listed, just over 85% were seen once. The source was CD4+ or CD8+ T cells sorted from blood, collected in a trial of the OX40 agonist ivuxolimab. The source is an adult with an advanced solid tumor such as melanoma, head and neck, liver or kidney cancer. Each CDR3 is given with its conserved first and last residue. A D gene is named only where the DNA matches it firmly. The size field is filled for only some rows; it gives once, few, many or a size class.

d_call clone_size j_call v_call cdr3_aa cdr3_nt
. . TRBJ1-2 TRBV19 CASSIDAVTYGYTF TGTGCCAGTAGTATCGACGCAGTCACCTATGGCTACACCTTC
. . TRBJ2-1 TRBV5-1 CASSLRGPSGDEQFF TGCGCCAGCAGCTTACGCGGCCCATCTGGGGATGAGCAGTTCTTC
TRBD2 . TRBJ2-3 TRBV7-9 CASSSTAGGPGTDTQYF TGTGCCAGCAGCTCTACAGCGGGGGGGCCGGGCACAGATACGCAGTATTTT
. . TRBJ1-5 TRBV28 CASSLSTVSLGQPQHF TGTGCCAGCAGTTTGTCGACAGTTTCCCTAGGTCAGCCCCAGCATTTT
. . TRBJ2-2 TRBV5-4 CASSLTGNPNTGELFF TGTGCCAGCAGCCTTACAGGAAACCCGAACACCGGGGAGCTGTTTTTT
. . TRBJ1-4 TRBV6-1 CASSEVGTLEKLFF TGTGCCAGCAGTGAAGTTGGGACACTCGAAAAACTGTTTTTT
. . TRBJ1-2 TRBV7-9 CASSLANEMIYGYTF TGTGCCAGCAGCTTAGCGAACGAGATGATCTATGGCTACACCTTC
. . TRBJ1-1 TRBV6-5 CASSYSFGNTEAFF TGTGCCAGCAGTTACTCATTCGGGAACACTGAAGCTTTCTTT
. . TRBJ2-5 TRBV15 CATSRLRETQYF TGTGCCACCAGCAGACTGCGAGAGACCCAGTACTTC
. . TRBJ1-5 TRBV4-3 CASSQDVNQPQHF TGCGCCAGCAGCCAAGATGTAAATCAGCCCCAGCATTTT
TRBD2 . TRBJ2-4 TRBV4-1 CASSPGLAGVLAKNIQYF TGCGCCAGCAGCCCCGGACTAGCGGGGGTTCTAGCCAAAAACATTCAGTACTTC
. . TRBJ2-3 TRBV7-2 CASSPRLDTQYF TGTGCCAGCAGTCCCCGACTAGATACGCAGTATTTT
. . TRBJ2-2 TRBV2 CASTMVTQRELFF TGTGCCAGCACTATGGTAACCCAACGGGAGCTGTTTTTT
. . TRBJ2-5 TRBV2 CASSEAGPGVETQYF TGTGCCAGCAGTGAAGCAGGTCCAGGGGTAGAGACCCAGTACTTC
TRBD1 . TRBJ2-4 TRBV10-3 CAISGRDRDIQYF TGTGCCATCAGTGGCCGGGACAGGGACATTCAGTACTTC
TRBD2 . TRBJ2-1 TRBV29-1 CSVALAGSQLEQFF TGCAGCGTTGCGCTAGCGGGGTCCCAACTTGAGCAGTTCTTC
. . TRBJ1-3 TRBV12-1 CASSSAAISGNTIYF TGTGCCAGCAGCTCGGCAGCCATCTCTGGAAACACCATATATTTT
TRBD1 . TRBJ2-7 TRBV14 CASSRVPGQGIYEQYF TGTGCCAGCAGCAGAGTCCCTGGACAGGGTATCTACGAGCAGTACTTC
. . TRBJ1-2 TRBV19 CASSTTGYSYTF TGTGCCAGTAGTACCACAGGGTATAGCTACACCTTC
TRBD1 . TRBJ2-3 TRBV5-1 CASSSGTGTDTQYF TGCGCCAGCAGCTCCGGGACAGGCACAGATACGCAGTATTTT
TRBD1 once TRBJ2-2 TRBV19 CASSTTRQGKPGELFF TGTGCCAGTAGTACCACCCGACAGGGTAAACCCGGGGAGCTGTTTTTT
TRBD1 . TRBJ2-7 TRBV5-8 CASRYRDRSHEQYF TGTGCCAGCAGATACCGGGACAGATCCCACGAGCAGTACTTC
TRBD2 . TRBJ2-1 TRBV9 CASSRLAGEAEQFF TGTGCCAGCAGCCGTCTAGCGGGGGAGGCTGAGCAGTTCTTC
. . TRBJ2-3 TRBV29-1 CSVEEGGTDTQYF TGCAGCGTTGAAGAAGGAGGCACAGATACGCAGTATTTT
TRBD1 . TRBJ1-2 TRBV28 CASSFMDRDRVGYTF TGTGCCAGCAGTTTTATGGACCGGGACAGGGTTGGCTACACCTTC
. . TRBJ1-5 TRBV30 CAWSVSGSNQPQHF TGTGCCTGGAGTGTATCTGGTAGCAATCAGCCCCAGCATTTT
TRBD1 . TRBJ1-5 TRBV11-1 CASSLDRGQPQHF TGTGCCAGCAGCTTAGACAGGGGGCAGCCCCAGCATTTT
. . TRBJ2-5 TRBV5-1 CASREAPVQETQYF TGCGCCAGCAGGGAGGCGCCGGTTCAAGAGACCCAGTACTTC
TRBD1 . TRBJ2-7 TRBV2 CASSETGGLYEQYF TGTGCCAGCAGTGAAACAGGGGGGCTCTACGAGCAGTACTTC
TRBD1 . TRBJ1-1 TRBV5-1 CASSSSTGAGTEAFF TGCGCCAGCAGCTCCTCGACAGGGGCAGGGACTGAAGCTTTCTTT
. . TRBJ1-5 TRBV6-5 CASRQGSDQPQHF TGTGCCAGCAGGCAGGGGTCCGATCAGCCCCAGCATTTT
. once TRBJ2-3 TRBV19 CASSPTRADTQYF TGTGCCAGTAGCCCCACGAGAGCAGATACGCAGTATTTT
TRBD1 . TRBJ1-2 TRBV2 CASSEALRTGLSGYTF TGTGCCAGCAGTGAAGCGCTTCGGACAGGGTTAAGTGGCTACACCTTC
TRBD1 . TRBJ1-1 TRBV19 CASSGKTGGAGEAFF TGTGCCAGTAGTGGTAAGACAGGGGGCGCGGGTGAAGCTTTCTTT
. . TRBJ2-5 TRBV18 CASSPQETQYF TGTGCCAGCTCACCTCAAGAGACCCAGTACTTC
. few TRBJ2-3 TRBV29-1 CSVGAGGTDTQYF TGCAGCGTTGGGGCAGGGGGCACAGATACGCAGTATTTT
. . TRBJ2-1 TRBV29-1 CSVARESYNEQFF TGCAGCGTTGCGCGGGAATCCTACAATGAGCAGTTCTTC
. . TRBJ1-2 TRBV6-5 CASSSPRTQGYGYTF TGTGCCAGCAGTTCTCCCCGGACTCAGGGCTATGGCTACACCTTC
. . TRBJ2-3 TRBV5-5 CASSLGTAADTQYF TGTGCCAGCAGCTTGGGTACAGCAGCAGATACGCAGTATTTT
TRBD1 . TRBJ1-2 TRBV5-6 CASSPRPGTGRKNYGYTF TGTGCCAGCAGCCCACGACCAGGGACAGGCAGGAAGAACTATGGCTACACCTTC
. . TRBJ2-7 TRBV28 CASSSPTPGGSSYEQYF TGTGCCAGCAGTTCCCCTACTCCGGGGGGCAGCTCCTACGAGCAGTACTTC
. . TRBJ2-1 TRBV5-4 CASSPTVSSYNEQFF TGTGCCAGCAGCCCAACAGTGAGCTCCTACAATGAGCAGTTCTTC
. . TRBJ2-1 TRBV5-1 CASSLEGQPELEGNEQFF TGCGCCAGCAGCCTGGAGGGACAGCCTGAGTTGGAGGGGAATGAGCAGTTCTTC
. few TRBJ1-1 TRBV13 CASSIKEGTEAFF TGTGCCAGCAGCATCAAGGAAGGGACTGAAGCTTTCTTT
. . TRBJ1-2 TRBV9 CASSVGGYYGYTF TGTGCCAGCAGCGTAGGTGGCTACTATGGCTACACCTTC
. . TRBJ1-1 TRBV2 CASGAETEAFF TGTGCCAGCGGGGCAGAGACTGAAGCTTTCTTT
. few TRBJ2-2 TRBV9 CASSVEVVRRGNTGELFF TGTGCCAGCAGCGTAGAGGTCGTTAGGAGGGGAAACACCGGGGAGCTGTTTTTT
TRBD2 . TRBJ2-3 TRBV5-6 CASSWTSGGALDTQYF TGTGCCAGCAGTTGGACTAGCGGGGGGGCGTTGGATACGCAGTATTTT
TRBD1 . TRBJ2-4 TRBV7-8 CASSFKGADIQYF TGTGCCAGCAGCTTCAAGGGGGCGGACATTCAGTACTTC
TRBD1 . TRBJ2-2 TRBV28 CATTGARELFF TGTGCCACCACAGGGGCGCGGGAGCTGTTTTTT
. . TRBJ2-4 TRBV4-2 CASSQGQARDIQYF TGTGCCAGCAGCCAAGGACAGGCGCGGGACATTCAGTACTTC
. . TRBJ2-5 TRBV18 CASSPLPQETQYF TGTGCCAGCTCACCACTACCACAAGAGACCCAGTACTTC
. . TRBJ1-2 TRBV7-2 CASSTAYSYTF TGTGCCAGCAGCACAGCGTATAGCTACACCTTC
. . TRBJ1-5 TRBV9 CASSGGIGVNGNQPQHF TGTGCCAGCAGCGGTGGTATAGGGGTAAACGGCAATCAGCCCCAGCATTTT